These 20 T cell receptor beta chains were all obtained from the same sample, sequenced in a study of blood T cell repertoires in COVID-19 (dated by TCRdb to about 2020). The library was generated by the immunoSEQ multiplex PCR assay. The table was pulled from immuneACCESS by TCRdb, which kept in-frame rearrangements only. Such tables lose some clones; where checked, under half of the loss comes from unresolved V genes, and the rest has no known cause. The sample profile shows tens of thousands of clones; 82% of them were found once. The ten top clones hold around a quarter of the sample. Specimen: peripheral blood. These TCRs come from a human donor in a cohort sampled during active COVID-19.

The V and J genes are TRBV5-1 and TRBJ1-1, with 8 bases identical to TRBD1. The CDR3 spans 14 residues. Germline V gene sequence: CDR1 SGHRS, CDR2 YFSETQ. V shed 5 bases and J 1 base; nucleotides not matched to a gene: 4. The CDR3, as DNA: TGCGCCAGCAGGTCCGGGACAGGGAACACTGAAGCTTTCTTT. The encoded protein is CASRSGTGNTEAFF.

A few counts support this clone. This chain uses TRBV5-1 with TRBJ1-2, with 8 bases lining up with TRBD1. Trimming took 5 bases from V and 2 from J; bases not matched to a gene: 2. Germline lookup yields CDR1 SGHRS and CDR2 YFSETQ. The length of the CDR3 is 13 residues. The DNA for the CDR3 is TGCGCCAGCAGGGGACAGGAAAACTATGGCTACACCTTC. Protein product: CASRGQENYGYTF.

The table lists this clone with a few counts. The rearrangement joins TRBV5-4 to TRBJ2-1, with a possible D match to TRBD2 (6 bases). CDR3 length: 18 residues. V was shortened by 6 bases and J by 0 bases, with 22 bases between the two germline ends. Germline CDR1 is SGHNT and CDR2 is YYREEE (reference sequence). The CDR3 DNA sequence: TGTGCCAGCAACCGCGGGGCAGGAGGACTCAGCTCCTACAATGAGCAGTTCTTC. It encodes CASNRGAGGLSSYNEQFF.

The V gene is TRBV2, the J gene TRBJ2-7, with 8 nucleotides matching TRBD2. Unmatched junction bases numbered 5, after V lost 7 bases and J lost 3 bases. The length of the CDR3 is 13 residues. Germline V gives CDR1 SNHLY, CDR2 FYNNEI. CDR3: CASIPGGVYEQYF. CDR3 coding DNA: TGTGCCAGCATCCCGGGGGGGGTCTACGAGCAGTACTTC.

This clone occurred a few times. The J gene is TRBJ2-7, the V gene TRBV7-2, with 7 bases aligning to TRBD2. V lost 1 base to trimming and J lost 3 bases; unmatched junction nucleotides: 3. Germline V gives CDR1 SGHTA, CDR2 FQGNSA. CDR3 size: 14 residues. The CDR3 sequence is CASSLGGGGYEQYF. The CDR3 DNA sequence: TGTGCCAGCAGCTTAGGGGGCGGGGGCTACGAGCAGTACTTC.

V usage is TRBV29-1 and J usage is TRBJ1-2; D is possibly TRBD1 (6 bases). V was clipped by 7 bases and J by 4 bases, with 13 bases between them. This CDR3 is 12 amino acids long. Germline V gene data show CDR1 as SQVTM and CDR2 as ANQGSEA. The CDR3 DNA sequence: TGCAGCGCTCAGGGGACGACCTATGGCTACACCTTC. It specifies CSAQGTTYGYTF.

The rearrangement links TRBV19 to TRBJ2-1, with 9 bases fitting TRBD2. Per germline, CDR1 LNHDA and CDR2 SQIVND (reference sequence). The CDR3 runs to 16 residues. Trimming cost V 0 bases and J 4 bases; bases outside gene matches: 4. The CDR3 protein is CASSIEWRGGYNEQFF. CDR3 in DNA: TGTGCCAGTAGTATAGAGTGGCGGGGGGGTTACAATGAGCAGTTCTTC.

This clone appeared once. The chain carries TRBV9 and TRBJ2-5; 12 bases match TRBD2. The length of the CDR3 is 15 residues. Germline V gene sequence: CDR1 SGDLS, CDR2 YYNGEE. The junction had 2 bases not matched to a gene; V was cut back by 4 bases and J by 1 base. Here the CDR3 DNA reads TGTGCCAGCAGCACGACTAGCGGGGGCCAAGAGACCCAGTACTTC. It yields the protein CASSTTSGGQETQYF.

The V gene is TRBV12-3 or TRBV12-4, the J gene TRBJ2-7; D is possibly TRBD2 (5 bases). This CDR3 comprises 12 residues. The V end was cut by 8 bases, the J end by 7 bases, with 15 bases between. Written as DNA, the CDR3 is TGTGCCAGCCTACGGCCTCCGGGAGAGCAGTACTTC. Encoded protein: CASLRPPGEQYF.

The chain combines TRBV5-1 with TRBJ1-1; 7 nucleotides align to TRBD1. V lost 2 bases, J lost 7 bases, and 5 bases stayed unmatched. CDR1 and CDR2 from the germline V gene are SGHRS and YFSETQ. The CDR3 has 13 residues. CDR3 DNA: TGCGCCAGCAGCTTACAGGGGATCGGTGAAGCTTTCTTT. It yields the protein CASSLQGIGEAFF. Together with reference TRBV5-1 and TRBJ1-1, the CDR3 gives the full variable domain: KAGVTQTPRYLIKTRGQQVTLSCSPISGHRSVSWYQQTPGQGLQFLFEYFSETQRNKGNFPGRFSGRQFSNSRSEMNVSTLELGDSALYLCASSLQGIGEAFFGQGTRLTVV.

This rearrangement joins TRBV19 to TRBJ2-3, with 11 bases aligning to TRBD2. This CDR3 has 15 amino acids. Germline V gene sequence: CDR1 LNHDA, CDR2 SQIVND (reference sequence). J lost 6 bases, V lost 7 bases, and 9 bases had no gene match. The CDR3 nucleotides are TGTGCCAGTACTGCTAGCGGGGGGTCCCGCGATACGCAGTATTTT. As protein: CASTASGGSRDTQYF. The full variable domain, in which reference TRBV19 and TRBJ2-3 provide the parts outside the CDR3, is DGGITQSPKYLFRKEGQNVTLSCEQNLNHDAMYWYRQDPGQGLRLIYYSQIVNDFQKGDIAEGYSVSREKKESFPLTVTSAQKNPTAFYLCASTASGGSRDTQYFGPGTRLTVL.

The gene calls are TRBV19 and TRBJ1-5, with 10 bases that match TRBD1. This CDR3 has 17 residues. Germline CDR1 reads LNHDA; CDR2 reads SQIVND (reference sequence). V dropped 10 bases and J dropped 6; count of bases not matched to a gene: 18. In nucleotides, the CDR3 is TGTGCCACCTCCCCTCGAGGGACAGGGGTCGTCAGTCAGCCCCAGCATTTT. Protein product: CATSPRGTGVVSQPQHF.

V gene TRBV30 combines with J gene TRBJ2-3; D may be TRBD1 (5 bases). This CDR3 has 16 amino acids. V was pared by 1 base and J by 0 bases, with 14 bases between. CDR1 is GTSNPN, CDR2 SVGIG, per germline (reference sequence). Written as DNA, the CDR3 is TGTGCCTGGAGTGGGTGGGGCAGCCCTAGCACAGATACGCAGTATTTT. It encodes CAWSGWGSPSTDTQYF.

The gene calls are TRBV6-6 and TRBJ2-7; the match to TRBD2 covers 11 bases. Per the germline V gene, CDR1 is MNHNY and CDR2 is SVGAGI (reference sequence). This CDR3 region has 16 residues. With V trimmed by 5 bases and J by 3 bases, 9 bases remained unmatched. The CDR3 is CASSRTRTSGFYEQYF. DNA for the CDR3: TGTGCCAGCAGTCGAACTCGGACTAGCGGGTTCTACGAGCAGTACTTC.

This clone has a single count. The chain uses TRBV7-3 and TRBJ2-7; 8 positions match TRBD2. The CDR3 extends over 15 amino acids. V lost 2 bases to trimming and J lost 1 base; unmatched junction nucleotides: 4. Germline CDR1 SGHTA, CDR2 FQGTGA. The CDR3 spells CASSLAGGESYEQYF. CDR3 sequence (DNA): TGTGCCAGCAGCTTAGCGGGGGGCGAATCCTACGAGCAGTACTTC.

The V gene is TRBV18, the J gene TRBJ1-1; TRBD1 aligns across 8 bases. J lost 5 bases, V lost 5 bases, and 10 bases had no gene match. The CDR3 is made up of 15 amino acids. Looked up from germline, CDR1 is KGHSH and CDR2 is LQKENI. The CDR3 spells CASSSSGGGWTEAFF. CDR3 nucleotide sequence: TGTGCCAGCTCATCGTCAGGGGGCGGTTGGACTGAAGCTTTCTTT.

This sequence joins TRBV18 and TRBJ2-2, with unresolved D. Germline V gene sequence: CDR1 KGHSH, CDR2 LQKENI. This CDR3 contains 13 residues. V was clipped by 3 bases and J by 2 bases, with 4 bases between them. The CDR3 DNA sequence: TGTGCCAGCTCACCGGCCAACACCGGGGAGCTGTTTTTT. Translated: CASSPANTGELFF.

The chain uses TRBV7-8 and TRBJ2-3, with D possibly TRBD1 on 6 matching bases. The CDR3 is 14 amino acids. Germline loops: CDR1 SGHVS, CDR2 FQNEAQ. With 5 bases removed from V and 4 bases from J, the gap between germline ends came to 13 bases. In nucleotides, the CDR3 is TGTGCCAGCAGCCCCTACAGGGTAGCAGATACGCAGTATTTT. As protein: CASSPYRVADTQYF.

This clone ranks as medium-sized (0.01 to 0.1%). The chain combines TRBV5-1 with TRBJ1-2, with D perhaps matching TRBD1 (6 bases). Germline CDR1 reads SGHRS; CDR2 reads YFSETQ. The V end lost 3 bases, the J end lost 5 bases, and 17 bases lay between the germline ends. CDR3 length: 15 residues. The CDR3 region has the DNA TGCGCCAGCAGCTGGGGGCCTTCGGTTGAATATGGCTACACCTTC. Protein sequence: CASSWGPSVEYGYTF.

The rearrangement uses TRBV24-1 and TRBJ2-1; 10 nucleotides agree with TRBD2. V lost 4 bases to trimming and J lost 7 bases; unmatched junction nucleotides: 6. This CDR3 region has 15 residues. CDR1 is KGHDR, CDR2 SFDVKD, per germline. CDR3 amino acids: CATSDPAGGSNEQFF. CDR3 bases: TGTGCCACCAGTGACCCAGCGGGAGGGTCGAATGAGCAGTTCTTC.